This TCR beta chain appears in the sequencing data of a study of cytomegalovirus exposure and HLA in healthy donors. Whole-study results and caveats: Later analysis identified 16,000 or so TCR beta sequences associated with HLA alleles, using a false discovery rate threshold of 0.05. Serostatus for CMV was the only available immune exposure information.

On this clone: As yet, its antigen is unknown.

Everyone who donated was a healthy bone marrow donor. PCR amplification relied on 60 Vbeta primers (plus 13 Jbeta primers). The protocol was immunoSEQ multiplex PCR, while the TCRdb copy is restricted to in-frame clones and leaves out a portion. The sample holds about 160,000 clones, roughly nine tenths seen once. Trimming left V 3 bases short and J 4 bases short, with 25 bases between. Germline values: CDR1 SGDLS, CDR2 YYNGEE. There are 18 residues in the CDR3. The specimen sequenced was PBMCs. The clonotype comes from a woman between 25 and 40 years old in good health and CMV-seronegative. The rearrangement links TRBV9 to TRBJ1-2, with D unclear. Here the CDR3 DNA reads TGTGCCAGCAGCGCCCCCGGGATAGGAGGGAGAGACGTCTATGGCTACACCTTC. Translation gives CASSAPGIGGRDVYGYTF.